This T cell receptor (beta chain) was documented in a study of blood T cells in healthy people across ages. V lost 0 bases and J lost 4, with 12 bases in between. CDR3 length: 15 amino acids. CDR1 and CDR2 from the germline V gene are WSHSY and SAAADI. Alongside a J-beta primer mix, a sample-barcoded 5' primer served in a second PCR lasting about 7 to 12 cycles. TCRdb reprocessed the 5' RACE reads with MiXCR, giving one entry per CDR3 protein. The sample gives approximately 1.5 million distinct CDR3 sequences, roughly two fifths of which show up once; about 4.1% is in the top ten. The chain couples TRBV10-2 to TRBJ1-2; D possibly corresponds to TRBD1 (5 bases). This sequence was found in a woman aged 18-29 years in good health. The sample was blood. CDR3 bases: TGCGCCAGCAGTGAGTCTCCAGGGTCGAGCTATGGCTACACCTTC. Protein: CASSESPGSSYGYTF.